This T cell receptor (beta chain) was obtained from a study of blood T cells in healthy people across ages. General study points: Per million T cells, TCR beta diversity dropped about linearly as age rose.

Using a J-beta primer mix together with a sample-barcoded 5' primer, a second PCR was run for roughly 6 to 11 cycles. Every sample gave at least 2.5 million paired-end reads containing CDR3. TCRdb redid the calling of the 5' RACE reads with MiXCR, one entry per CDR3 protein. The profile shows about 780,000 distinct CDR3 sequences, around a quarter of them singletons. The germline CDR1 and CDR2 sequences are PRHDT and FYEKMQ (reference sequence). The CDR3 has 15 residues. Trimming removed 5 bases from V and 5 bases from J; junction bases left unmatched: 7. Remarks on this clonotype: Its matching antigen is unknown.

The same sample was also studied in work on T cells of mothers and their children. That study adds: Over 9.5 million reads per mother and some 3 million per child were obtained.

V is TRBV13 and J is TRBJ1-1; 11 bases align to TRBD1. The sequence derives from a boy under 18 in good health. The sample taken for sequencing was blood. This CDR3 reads CASSPTGTGGTEAFF. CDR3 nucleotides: TGTGCCAGCAGCCCAACCGGGACAGGGGGAACTGAAGCTTTCTTT.